This T cell receptor beta chain was obtained from a study of cytomegalovirus exposure and HLA in healthy donors. The wider study: Among the roughly 370 genotyped donors, 70% to 85% were placed in the Caucasian-associated ancestry cluster. Study-level findings and limits: Later on, an analysis found that several of the most significant clusters appeared to be linked to common viral pathogens, which included parvovirus B19.

About this clone: Its specificity is unknown.

PCR employed 60 Vbeta and 13 Jbeta primers. Method: immunoSEQ multiplex PCR; TCRdb's copy keeps in-frame clones and lacks some. The sample has some 76,000 clones, 65% to 80% seen once. The CDR3 covers 15 residues. V gave up 0 bases and J gave up 6 bases, with 12 bases separating them. From germline, CDR1 is MNHEY and CDR2 SMNVEV (reference sequence). The specimen sequenced was PBMCs. This receptor was taken from a male donor in good health and CMV-seropositive. The rearrangement links TRBV27 to TRBJ2-1, with TRBD1 as a possible D gene (6 bases). For the CDR3, the DNA is TGTGCCAGCAGTTTATCCTCCACGACAGGCAATGAGCAGTTCTTC. Protein sequence: CASSLSSTTGNEQFF.